This T cell receptor beta chain was observed in a study of blood T cell repertoires in COVID-19. Original methodology: From reference gene primer amplification, estimates of nucleated cell counts were derived. Profiling relied on immunoSEQ multiplex PCR, and the TCRdb table lists in-frame clones only, not all of them. The DNA was the basis for D and trimming; V, J and clone size are from that table. The table includes some 380,000 clones, about 90% detected once. V lost 7 bases to trimming and J lost 2 bases; unmatched junction nucleotides: 5. Germline values: CDR1 SGHDT, CDR2 YYEEEE. The CDR3 sequence is 14 residues long.

This clonotype was sampled from a man younger than 35 with active or convalescent COVID-19. This chain links TRBV5-6 with TRBJ2-7; 11 nucleotides align to TRBD2. Specimen: peripheral blood. DNA for the CDR3: TGTGCCAGCGGTACTAGCGGGAGTCCCTACGAGCAGTACTTC. Amino acids: CASGTSGSPYEQYF.